This T cell receptor beta chain was identified in a study of cytomegalovirus exposure and HLA in healthy donors. Overall study findings and caveats: Later analysis indicated greater clonal expansion among HLA-associated TCR beta chains than among equally common other chains.

The CDR3 runs to 15 residues. J was trimmed by 2 bases and V by 2 bases; bases with no gene match: 3. Germline V gives CDR1 SGHRS, CDR2 YFSETQ. With 60 Vbeta and 13 Jbeta primers, the PCR was carried out. Per the authors' pipeline: In a later analysis, the count reached 82 million or so unique TCR beta chains, with roughly 12 million shared. Method: immunoSEQ multiplex PCR; TCRdb's copy keeps in-frame clones and lacks some. D and trimming come from the DNA, and the V and J calls and clone size come from that table. In the table there are 110,000 to 150,000 clones, roughly 80% of which are singletons. Worth noting for this clone: Its antigen is not identified.

The sample consisted of PBMCs. This TCR was recovered from a male donor in good health and CMV-seronegative. This chain joins TRBV5-1 and TRBJ2-2, with 7 bases identical to TRBD1. The CDR3 region is CASSFGTANTGELFF. CDR3 sequence (DNA): TGCGCCAGCAGCTTCGGGACAGCTAACACCGGGGAGCTGTTTTTT.